Following are 17 T cell receptor beta chains from one sample sequenced in a study of immune evolution from preneoplasia to lung adenocarcinoma. Repertoires were generated with immunoSEQ multiplex PCR, while TCRdb's copy carries only in-frame clones and drops some. The sample shows about 4,900 clones, around 78% of them seen only once. The material sequenced was FFPE minimally invasive lung adenocarcinoma tissue. The receptors shown here come from a person aged 55-80 years with lung adenocarcinoma.

In this sample, this clone turned up a few times. V is TRBV5-1 and J is TRBJ2-7, with D perhaps TRBD2 (6 bases). The CDR3 sequence is 16 residues long. CDR1 SGHRS and CDR2 YFSETQ come from the germline V gene. The V end was cut by 0 bases, the J end by 3 bases, with 16 bases between. DNA of the CDR3: TGCGCCAGCAGCTTGGCCGCAACTAGCACTGGCTACGAGCAGTACTTC. This codes for CASSLAATSTGYEQYF.

This clone was found once. The chain combines TRBV11-2 with TRBJ2-1; TRBD2 agrees at 10 bases. The trim removed 6 bases at V and 9 bases at J, leaving 11 bases unmatched. Germline CDR1 and CDR2: SGHAT and FQNNGV. The CDR3 is 15 amino acids. Here the CDR3 DNA reads TGTGCCAGCAGGTCATGGCTAGCGGGAGAATGTGAGCAGTTCTTC. Translation: CASRSWLAGECEQFF.

V and J are TRBV27 and TRBJ1-1; no reliable D call. V was clipped by 8 bases and J by 0 bases, with 10 bases between them. The CDR3 sequence is 13 residues long. Germline CDR1 MNHEY, CDR2 SMNVEV (reference sequence). This CDR3 reads CASGVRMNTEAFF. The CDR3 nucleotides read TGTGCCAGCGGTGTCCGGATGAACACTGAAGCTTTCTTT.

This chain uses TRBV9 with TRBJ2-3; 7 bases line up with TRBD1. The ends lost 7 bases at V and 1 base at J; junction bases unmatched: 6. CDR3 length: 14 amino acids. Germline CDR1 SGDLS, CDR2 YYNGEE. CDR3 region: CASARDRGTDTQYF. In DNA, the CDR3 is TGTGCCAGCGCCCGGGACAGAGGCACAGATACGCAGTATTTT.

The rearrangement uses TRBV11-3 and TRBJ2-2; 8 bases are shared with TRBD2. Germline V gives CDR1 SGHNT, CDR2 YENEEA. V lost 2 bases to trimming and J lost 7 bases; unmatched junction nucleotides: 3. The CDR3 runs to 14 residues. The DNA for the CDR3 is TGTGCCAGCAGCTTAACGGGAGGGGTCGGGGAGCTGTTTTTT. It specifies CASSLTGGVGELFF.

The chain is built from TRBV7-3 and TRBJ2-1; D is uncertain. Trimming left V 2 bases short and J 6 bases short, with 8 bases between. The CDR3 is 13 amino acids. Germline V CDR1 and CDR2: SGHTA, FQGTGA. CDR3 nucleotides: TGTGCCAGCAGCTTATTACTTGGCAATGAGCAGTTCTTC. Translation gives CASSLLLGNEQFF.

V and J are TRBV9 and TRBJ2-1; the match to TRBD2 covers 10 bases. CDR3 size: 18 residues. V shed 0 bases, J shed 9 bases, and the junction held 15 bases outside the gene matches. Germline V gene lookup returns CDR1 SGDLS and CDR2 YYNGEE. In DNA, the CDR3 is TGTGCCAGCAGCGTAGCCCTGGCTAGCGGGGGCACAGGGGGTGAGCAGTTCTTC. Amino acids: CASSVALASGGTGGEQFF.

This rearrangement joins TRBV5-1 to TRBJ1-1, with D possibly being TRBD1 (5 bases). Trimming removed 6 bases at V and 1 base at J, with 16 bases between. Per the germline V gene, CDR1 is SGHRS and CDR2 is YFSETQ. CDR3 length: 15 amino acids. CDR3: CASIEGPWGNTEAFF. The CDR3 region has the DNA TGCGCCAGCATCGAGGGGCCCTGGGGGAACACTGAAGCTTTCTTT.

The chain links TRBV2 to TRBJ1-2; tentatively, D is TRBD1 (5 bases). Germline lookup yields CDR1 SNHLY and CDR2 FYNNEI. The CDR3 covers 14 residues. V lost 3 bases and J lost 7, with 15 bases in between. The CDR3 sequence: CASSEGRDRGGYTF. The CDR3 nucleotides are TGTGCCAGCAGTGAGGGCAGGGACCGGGGTGGCTACACCTTC.

The J gene is TRBJ2-3, the V gene TRBV9; D gene uncertain. The CDR3 contains 15 residues. Deletions cut 3 bases from V and 12 bases from J, with 23 bases between. The germline CDR1 and CDR2 sequences are SGDLS and YYNGEE. The DNA for the CDR3 is TGTGCCAGCAGCGCCCCCTCATCTGGAGATGCCAAACAGTATTTT. The encoded protein is CASSAPSSGDAKQYF.

The V and J genes are TRBV11-2 and TRBJ2-3; D gene ambiguous. The CDR3 is 11 amino acids. Germline loops: CDR1 SGHAT, CDR2 FQNNGV. V lost 6 bases to trimming and J lost 2 bases, with 3 bases between them. The CDR3, as DNA: TGTGCCAGCAGGATCACAGATACGCAGTATTTT. This encodes CASRITDTQYF.

V gene TRBV19 combines with J gene TRBJ2-1, with D possibly TRBD2 on 6 matching bases. Germline CDR1 and CDR2: LNHDA and SQIVND (reference sequence). Trimming left V 10 bases short and J 8 bases short, with 18 bases between. The CDR3 is 13 amino acids. CDR3 region: CATAGFKDDEQFF. The CDR3 DNA is TGTGCCACCGCGGGATTTAAGGACGATGAGCAGTTCTTC.

The J gene is TRBJ2-7, the V gene TRBV27, with no clear D. In germline, CDR1 is MNHEY, CDR2 SMNVEV (reference sequence). This CDR3 contains 14 residues. V was cut by 8 bases and J by 0 bases, with 14 bases left in between. The CDR3 protein is CASSTARSSYEQYF. The CDR3 DNA follows: TGTGCCAGCTCTACCGCCCGGAGCTCCTACGAGCAGTACTTC.

The genes are TRBV6-5 and TRBJ2-7; maybe TRBD2 (5 bases). V lost 8 bases to trimming and J lost 4 bases, with 12 bases between them. Germline CDR1 is MNHEY and CDR2 is SVGAGI. The CDR3 loop spans 12 amino acids. This CDR3 reads CASGGFQYEQYF. Written as DNA, the CDR3 is TGTGCCAGCGGCGGGTTTCAGTACGAGCAGTACTTC.

The chain is built from TRBV9 and TRBJ1-5, with D unclear. The CDR3 contains 11 residues. Germline assignment: CDR1 SGDLS and CDR2 YYNGEE. With 4 bases removed from V and 1 base from J, the gap between germline ends came to 0 bases. The DNA for the CDR3 is TGTGCCAGCAGCAGCAATCAGCCCCAGCATTTT. It yields the protein CASSSNQPQHF.

The chain combines TRBV5-8 with TRBJ2-5; 7 bases agree with TRBD2. Trimming at V came to 3 bases and at J to 5 bases, leaving 10 bases not matched to a gene. CDR3 length: 15 residues. Germline V CDR1 and CDR2: SGHTS, YDEGEE. CDR3 region: CASSSALLAMETQYF. As DNA, the CDR3 is TGTGCCAGCAGCTCAGCCTTACTAGCGATGGAGACCCAGTACTTC.

The J gene is TRBJ2-5, the V gene TRBV6-6, with D possibly TRBD2 on 6 matching bases. Germline CDR1 MNHNY, CDR2 SVGAGI (reference sequence). V was clipped by 2 bases and J by 4 bases, with 11 bases between them. The CDR3 length is 14 residues. CDR3 region: CASSYDSGLETQYF. The DNA of the CDR3 is TGTGCCAGCAGTTACGATAGCGGCCTAGAGACCCAGTACTTC.